The TCR beta chain under discussion was sequenced for a study of beta chain features in type 1 diabetes. On this clone: Its antigen remains unknown.

V lost 5 bases to trimming and J lost 3 bases; unmatched junction nucleotides: 10. This CDR3 spans 15 amino acids. CDR1 LNHDA and CDR2 SQIVND come from the germline V gene (reference sequence). Findings and limits, study-wide: Sampled from patients, naive, central memory and Treg TCRB repertoires appeared more similar than those sampled from healthy donors. Shortening that was moderate but significant affected the TCRB CDR3s of Type 1 diabetes patients in all four CD4+ subsets.

Every single donor gave one heparinised blood draw, and these averaged roughly 120 mL. In all sorted populations, purity surpassed 95%. Expressed TCRB transcripts got sequenced, as all isolated RNA was reverse transcribed. The method was immunoSEQ multiplex PCR; TCRdb's version includes in-frame clones alone and lacks a portion of them. The sample lists hundreds of thousands of clones, around 15% occurring once. The TCR originated in a young man with type 1 diabetes. The chain employs TRBV19 and TRBJ2-7; 7 bases align to TRBD1. Material for sequencing was naive CD4+ T cells from blood. Here the CDR3 reads CASSLRQGTNYEQYF. As DNA, the CDR3 is TGTGCCAGTAGTCTGAGACAGGGAACTAACTACGAGCAGTACTTC.